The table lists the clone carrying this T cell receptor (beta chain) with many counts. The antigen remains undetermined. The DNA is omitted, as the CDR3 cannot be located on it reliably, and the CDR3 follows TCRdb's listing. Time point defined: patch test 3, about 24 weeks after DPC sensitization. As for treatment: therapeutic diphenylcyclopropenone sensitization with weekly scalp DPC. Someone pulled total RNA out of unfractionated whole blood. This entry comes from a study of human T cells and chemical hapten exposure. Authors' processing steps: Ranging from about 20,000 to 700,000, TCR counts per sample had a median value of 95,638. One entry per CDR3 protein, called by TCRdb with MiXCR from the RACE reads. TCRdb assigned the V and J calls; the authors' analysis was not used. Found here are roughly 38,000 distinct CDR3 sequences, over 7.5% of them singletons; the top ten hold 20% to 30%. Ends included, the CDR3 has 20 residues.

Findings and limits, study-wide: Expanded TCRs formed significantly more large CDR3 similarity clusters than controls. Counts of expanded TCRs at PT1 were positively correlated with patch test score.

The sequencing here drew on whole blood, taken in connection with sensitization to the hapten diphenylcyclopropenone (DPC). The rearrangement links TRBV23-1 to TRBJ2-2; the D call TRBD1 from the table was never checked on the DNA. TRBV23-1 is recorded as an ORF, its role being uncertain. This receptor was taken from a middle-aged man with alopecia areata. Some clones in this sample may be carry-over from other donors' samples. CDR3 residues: CASSQSGTGCSPRTPGSCFF.